Listed here are 14 T cell receptor beta chains from one sample, sequenced in a study of blood T cell repertoires in COVID-19. Measured with immunoSEQ multiplex PCR; TCRdb has only the in-frame clones, and not every one. The repertoire holds some 150,000 clones, with around 90% as singletons. The specimen was peripheral blood. These TCRs come from a woman between 55 and 75 years old with acute or convalescent COVID-19.

This clone has more than one count but fewer than ten. This chain joins TRBV27 and TRBJ1-4; D is undetermined. From germline, CDR1 is MNHEY and CDR2 SMNVEV (reference sequence). Between the trimmed V and J ends, which lost 0 bases and 6 bases, there was a span of 11 bases. This CDR3 is 15 amino acids long. The CDR3 nucleotides are TGTGCCAGCAGTTTATCGGGCCTCGCAGATGAAAAACTGTTTTTT. Its protein product is CASSLSGLADEKLFF.

The rearrangement links TRBV28 to TRBJ2-1; weak D call: TRBD2 (5 bases). Germline assignment: CDR1 MDHEN and CDR2 SYDVKM. CDR3 length: 13 residues. The V and J ends lost 8 bases and 5 bases respectively, with 13 bases between them. CDR3 sequence: CASSDLIDNEQFF. CDR3 nucleotide sequence: TGTGCCAGCTCGGACTTAATTGACAATGAGCAGTTCTTC.

The chain has TRBV7-2 and TRBJ2-5, with TRBD2 matching over 9 bases. Germline trimming cut 4 bases from V and 5 bases from J; bases unmatched to any gene: 8. This CDR3 contains 15 residues. Germline V lookup: CDR1 SGHTA, CDR2 FQGNSA. The CDR3 bases are TGTGCCAGCAGCTCCCGACTAGCGGCGGTTGAGACCCAGTACTTC. The encoded protein is CASSSRLAAVETQYF.

This chain connects TRBV7-9 to TRBJ2-1, with a tentative D call TRBD1 (5 bases). Germline V gene lookup returns CDR1 SEHNR and CDR2 FQNEAQ (reference sequence). The ends were cut back, 5 bases at V and 4 bases at J, with 15 bases in the middle. This CDR3 spans 15 amino acids. Here the CDR3 reads CASSIRQIGYNEQFF. The CDR3 DNA follows: TGTGCCAGCAGCATTAGACAGATTGGATACAATGAGCAGTTCTTC.

The rearrangement links TRBV6-2 or TRBV6-3 to TRBJ2-7, with 8 positions matching TRBD1. This CDR3 region has 17 residues. V lost 2 bases to trimming and J lost 0 bases; unmatched junction nucleotides: 9. Germline V CDR1 and CDR2: MNHEY, SVGEGT. CDR3 in amino acids: CASSYPGTGVSSYEQYF. The CDR3 bases are TGTGCCAGCAGTTACCCGGGGACAGGTGTTAGCTCCTACGAGCAGTACTTC.

J is TRBJ1-2 and V is TRBV9; TRBD1 agrees at 7 bases. Germline CDR1 SGDLS, CDR2 YYNGEE. The CDR3 contains 14 residues. Trimming cost V 3 bases and J 3 bases; bases outside gene matches: 5. CDR3 nucleotide sequence: TGTGCCAGCAGCGCCCGACAGGGATACTATGGCTACACCTTC. This translates into CASSARQGYYGYTF. Supplemented by reference TRBV9 and TRBJ1-2, the full variable domain reads DSGVTQTPKHLITATGQRVTLRCSPRSGDLSVYWYQQSLDQGLQFLIQYYNGEERAKGNILERFSAQQFPDLHSELNLSSLELGDSALYFCASSARQGYYGYTFGSGTRLTVV.

The chain uses TRBV2 and TRBJ1-6; no definite D call. CDR3 size: 14 residues. Germline V gene data show CDR1 as SNHLY and CDR2 as FYNNEI. The ends were cut back, 7 bases at V and 9 bases at J, with 16 bases in the middle. CDR3 region: CASKATALGSPLHF. The CDR3 DNA sequence: TGTGCCAGCAAAGCCACAGCCCTTGGTTCACCCCTCCACTTT.

The rearrangement links TRBV7-2 to TRBJ1-2; a weak D match, TRBD1 (6 bases). This CDR3 region has 13 residues. Trimming cost V 5 bases and J 4 bases, with 11 bases left between them. Germline V gene lookup returns CDR1 SGHTA and CDR2 FQGNSA. The DNA of the CDR3 is TGTGCCAGCAGCGGTAGACAGGCCTATGGCTACACCTTC. Translation gives CASSGRQAYGYTF.

The V and J genes are TRBV2 and TRBJ1-1, with a tentative D call TRBD1 (6 bases). Germline V gene sequence: CDR1 SNHLY, CDR2 FYNNEI. The length of the CDR3 is 14 residues. Deletions cut 6 bases from V and 2 bases from J, with 13 bases between. CDR3 sequence (DNA): TGTGCCAGCAGGCCCCGACAGGAAAACACTGAAGCTTTCTTT. Its translation is CASRPRQENTEAFF. The full variable domain, completed using reference TRBV2 and TRBJ1-1, is EPEVTQTPSHQVTQMGQEVILRCVPISNHLYFYWYRQILGQKVEFLVSFYNNEISEKSEIFDDQFSVERPDGSNFTLKIRSTKLEDSAMYFCASRPRQENTEAFFGQGTRLTVV.

The V call is TRBV28, the J call TRBJ2-7; 7 nucleotides agree with TRBD1. CDR1 and CDR2 from the germline V gene are MDHEN and SYDVKM. CDR3 length: 15 residues. V shed 5 bases and J 7 bases; nucleotides not matched to a gene: 14. Written as DNA, the CDR3 is TGTGCCAGCAGTACAGGGGATTCCCCTCTGCGGGAGCAGTACTTC. It codes for CASSTGDSPLREQYF. The variable domain in full, with the rest retrieved from reference TRBV28 and TRBJ2-7, is DVKVTQSSRYLVKRTGEKVFLECVQDMDHENMFWYRQDPGLGLRLIYFSYDVKMKEKGDIPEGYSVSREKKERFSLILESASTNQTSMYLCASSTGDSPLREQYFGPGTRLTVT.

Here the CDR3 reads CSASSGSEGTSGTDTQYF. CDR3 nucleotides: TGCAGTGCTAGTTCGGGTAGTGAAGGGACTAGCGGCACAGATACGCAGTATTTT. The genes are TRBV20-1 and TRBJ2-3; 10 bases are a match to TRBD2. The CDR3 has 18 amino acids. The trim removed 3 bases at V and 1 base at J, leaving 13 bases unmatched. Germline V gene lookup returns CDR1 DFQATT and CDR2 SNEGSKA (reference sequence).

The chain couples TRBV6-5 to TRBJ2-2; D not resolved. Germline V gene lookup returns CDR1 MNHEY and CDR2 SVGAGI. This CDR3 comprises 13 residues. Trimming stripped 5 bases from V and 7 bases from J, with 11 bases between. This CDR3 reads CASSPSPIGELFF. CDR3 nucleotides: TGTGCCAGCAGTCCCAGTCCGATCGGGGAGCTGTTTTTT.

This clone was seen more than once but under ten times. At one boundary the junction diverges from the germline segment, which might be a read error. The genes are TRBV7-7 and TRBJ2-7, with 9 bases fitting TRBD1. The CDR3 has 16 residues. The germline gives CDR1 SSHAT, CDR2 FNYEAQ (reference sequence). CDR3 nucleotides: TGTGCTAGCAGCTTAGGTGCCGGACAGGGGAACTTCGAGCAGTACTTC. Translating gives CASSLGAGQGNFEQYF.

CDR3 bases: TGTGCCAGCAGCCCCGTGGCAGGGGTGTCACCCCTCCACTTT. It is translated as CASSPVAGVSPLHF. V and J are TRBV5-4 and TRBJ1-6; tentatively, D is TRBD1 (6 bases). Per the germline V gene, CDR1 is SGHNT and CDR2 is YYREEE (reference sequence). Trimming removed 4 bases from V and 10 bases from J, with 15 bases in between. The CDR3 covers 14 residues.